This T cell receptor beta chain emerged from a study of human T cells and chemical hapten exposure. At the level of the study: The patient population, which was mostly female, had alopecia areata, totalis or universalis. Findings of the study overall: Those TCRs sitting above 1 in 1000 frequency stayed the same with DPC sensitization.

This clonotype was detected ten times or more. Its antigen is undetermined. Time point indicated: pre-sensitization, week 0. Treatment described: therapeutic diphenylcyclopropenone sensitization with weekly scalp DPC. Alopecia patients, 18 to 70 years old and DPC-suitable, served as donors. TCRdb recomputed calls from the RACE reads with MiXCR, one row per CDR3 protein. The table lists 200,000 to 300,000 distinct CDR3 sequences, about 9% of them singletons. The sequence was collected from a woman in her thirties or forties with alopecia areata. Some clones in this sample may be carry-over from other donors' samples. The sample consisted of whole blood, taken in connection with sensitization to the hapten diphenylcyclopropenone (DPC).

The CDR3: CASSDTLGWQYF. The CDR3 DNA reads TGTGCCAGCAGTGATACTCTAGGGTGGCAGTACTTC. The V and J genes are TRBV7-6 and TRBJ2-7, with unresolved D. The length of the CDR3 is 12 residues. Germline V gene sequence: CDR1 SGHVS, CDR2 FNYEAQ. Trimming shortened V by 6 bases and J by 9 bases, and 15 bases separated the two germline ends.